This T cell receptor (beta chain) is drawn from a study of molecular identifiers for immune sequencing clone quantification. Study-level results: Jurkat TCR RNA from one cell was spiked into about a million naive cells, and it was reportedly detectable there. Same-barcode identical TCR molecules could make highly expanded clones look smaller than they are.

The V gene's germline CDR1 is LGHNA and CDR2 YSLEER. Trimming left V 0 bases short and J 1 base short, with 9 bases between. The CDR3 is 15 residues long. Concerning this clonotype itself: Its cognate antigen is unknown.

For bulk TCR libraries, previously described methods and listed TCR primers were used. Each CDR3 protein gets one entry after TCRdb re-called the PCR reads with MiXCR. The profile covers about 300,000 distinct CDR3 sequences, with 20% to 25% appearing a single time and 0.75% to 0.85% taken by the ten largest. This chain connects TRBV4-3 to TRBJ1-1; tentative D call: TRBD1 (5 bases). The clonotype was recovered from a human donor in good health. Some libraries in this study had Jurkat cell RNA spiked in. Sequenced: naive CD8+ T cells from blood, with Jurkat cell RNA spiked in. Subset described: FACS-sorted CD8+CD4-CCR7+CD45RA+ naive T cells. For the CDR3, the DNA is TGCGCCAGCAGCCAAGATACAGGCAGGAACACTGAAGCTTTCTTT. This translates into CASSQDTGRNTEAFF.